These 26 T cell receptor beta chains were all obtained from the same sample, sequenced in a study of regulatory T cells in long-lasting Graves disease (dated by TCRdb to about 2021). Reading the label with the study, this specimen's time point is: newly diagnosed GD, antithyroid drugs for less than 3 months. For both TCR sequencing and RNA sequencing, RNA was extracted from PBMCs in TRIzol. The receptor library was made with multiplex PCR. Data came from an Illumina HiSeq 4000. CDR3 regions were amplified by Arm-PCR with iRepertoire HTBI primers to construct TCR beta libraries. In TCRdb, the public reads were trimmed at Q25 with fastp and aligned with MiXCR, with productive beta chains retained. Each CDR3 protein gets just one entry, which takes the most common genes and DNA from the rows behind it. Counted in this sample were some 220,000 distinct CDR3 sequences; about 19% of them appeared once. Of the sample, 12% is held by the ten largest clones.

This same sample was also taken into another study, of T cells in Graves' hyperthyroidism and ophthalmopathy.

Sequencing was performed on peripheral blood mononuclear cells (PBMCs), taken at new diagnosis, from a patient treated with antithyroid drugs. The receptors stem from a woman aged 25 to 45 with Graves disease. Donor details come from another sample of the same person, matched by shared clones.

This clonotype was recorded many times. The gene calls are TRBV7-3 and TRBJ1-6, with TRBD1 matching 7 bases. The CDR3 contains 15 residues. The V and J ends lost 2 bases and 11 bases, in that order; junction bases with no gene match: 9. Looked up from germline, CDR1 is SGHTA and CDR2 is FQGTGA. Written as DNA, the CDR3 is TGTGCCAGCAGCTTAGGGGGGGACAGAAGGACACCCCTCCACTTT. Its translation: CASSLGGDRRTPLHF.

A note on this clonotype: Being one base from a much bigger clone, this may be a read error. The gene calls are TRBV9 and TRBJ2-6; D call uncertain. The CDR3 covers 15 residues. Trimming took off 0 bases at V and 0 bases at J, with 4 bases between the two ends. Per germline, CDR1 SGDLS and CDR2 YYNGEE. The CDR3 DNA sequence: TGTGCCAGCAGCGTAGGCCACTCTGGGGCCAACGTCCTGACTTTC. It is translated as CASSVGHSGANVLTF.

As for this clonotype: A much bigger clone sits one base away, suggesting this may be a read error. The chain joins TRBV4-1 to TRBJ1-1; 7 bases are a match to TRBD1. The CDR3 has 14 residues. Germline trimming cut 5 bases from V and 10 bases from J; bases unmatched to any gene: 13. Germline V lookup: CDR1 MGHRA, CDR2 YSYEKL. CDR3: CASSARDSATGAFF. In DNA form, the CDR3 reads TGCGCCAGCAGCGCCCGGGACAGCGCAACCGGAGCTTTCTTT.

This clonotype was detected ten times or more. The CDR3 sequence is CSARSALNYGYTF. CDR3 DNA sequence: TGCAGTGCTAGATCAGCGCTTAACTATGGCTACACCTTC. The chain links TRBV20-1 to TRBJ1-2; no definite D call. Looked up from germline, CDR1 is DFQATT and CDR2 is SNEGSKA (reference sequence). The CDR3 length is 13 residues. The V gene lost 2 bases and the J gene lost 1 base, with 8 bases spanning the gap.

This clonotype showed up many times. The J gene is TRBJ2-2, the V gene TRBV3-1; D may match TRBD1 or TRBD2 (5 bases each). This CDR3 spans 14 amino acids. V was pared by 1 base and J by 6 bases, with 9 bases between. The germline gives CDR1 LGHDT, CDR2 YNNKEL (reference sequence). CDR3 DNA: TGTGCCAGCAGCCAAGGTCAGGGAGCCGGGGAGCTGTTTTTT. It translates to CASSQGQGAGELFF.

This clonotype was found many times. The rearrangement uses TRBV28 and TRBJ2-7; 9 positions match TRBD2. The CDR3 has 18 residues. Trimming took 2 bases from V and 1 from J; bases not matched to a gene: 12. The germline CDR1 and CDR2 sequences are MDHEN and SYDVKM. The chain's CDR3 is CASSLALAGTGRSYEQYF. The CDR3 bases are TGTGCCAGCAGTTTAGCGCTAGCGGGGACGGGACGTTCCTACGAGCAGTACTTC.

In its sample, this clonotype was seen many times. J is TRBJ2-5 and V is TRBV2; D is unresolved. Deletions cut 2 bases from V and 5 bases from J, with 18 bases between. Germline V gene sequence: CDR1 SNHLY, CDR2 FYNNEI. This CDR3 comprises 16 residues. CDR3 coding DNA: TGTGCCAGCAGTGAACGACCAAGGCTCCCCGATGAGACCCAGTACTTC. As protein: CASSERPRLPDETQYF.

This sequence joins TRBV28 and TRBJ2-7; weak D call: TRBD2 (6 bases). The length of the CDR3 is 10 residues. The germline CDR1 and CDR2 sequences are MDHEN and SYDVKM. The V end was cut by 8 bases, the J end by 7 bases, with 9 bases between. CDR3: CASGGYEQYF. CDR3 DNA: TGTGCCAGCGGAGGGTATGAGCAGTACTTC.

Many counts were recorded for this clonotype. This sequence joins TRBV7-2 and TRBJ2-5; TRBD1 agrees at 8 bases. V trimming: 6 bases; J trimming: 5 bases; junction bases outside the gene matches: 17. The germline V gene has CDR1 SGHTA and CDR2 FQGNSA. The CDR3 runs 17 residues. The CDR3 DNA follows: TGTGCCAGCAGTTTAAGCATTTTCAGGGGGCGGCAGGAGACCCAGTACTTC. It yields the protein CASSLSIFRGRQETQYF.

This clonotype was seen ten or more times. The rearrangement joins TRBV18 to TRBJ1-1; D gene unclear. The germline gives CDR1 KGHSH, CDR2 LQKENI. The CDR3 length is 13 residues. The V end lost 2 bases, the J end lost 14 bases, and 18 bases lay between the germline ends. The CDR3 loop reads CASSPTQTNLGFF. CDR3 nucleotides: TGTGCCAGCTCACCAACACAGACCAACTTGGGGTTCTTT.

This clonotype has ten or more counts. The V gene is TRBV30, the J gene TRBJ1-5; TRBD1 is a possible D gene (5 bases). This CDR3 region has 13 residues. Germline assignment: CDR1 GTSNPN and CDR2 SVGIG (reference sequence). Between the trimmed V and J ends, which lost 5 bases and 1 base, there was a span of 9 bases. For the CDR3, the DNA is TGTGCCTGGGGGGGGTCAAGCAATCAGCCCCAGCATTTT. Translated, it gives CAWGGSSNQPQHF. Drawing the rest from reference TRBV30 and TRBJ1-5, the complete variable domain is SQTIHQWPATLVQPVGSPLSLECTVEGTSNPNLYWYRQAAGRGLQLLFYSVGIGQISSEVPQNLSASRPQDRQFILSSKKLLLSDSGFYLCAWGGSSNQPQHFGDGTRLSIL.

This clonotype has ten or more counts. CDR3 sequence: CASSWGGDSPLHF. For the CDR3, the DNA is TGTGCCAGCAGTTGGGGGGGGGATTCACCCCTCCACTTT. The chain combines TRBV12-3 or TRBV12-4 with TRBJ1-6, with a weak D call TRBD1 (5 bases). Trimming took 4 bases from V and 8 from J, leaving 9 bases between them. This CDR3 is built from 13 residues.

In this sample, this clonotype turned up many times. In nucleotides, the CDR3 is TGCGCCAGCAGCCGGGACCGTTACTACGAGCAGTACTTC. This translates into CASSRDRYYEQYF. This rearrangement joins TRBV5-1 to TRBJ2-7; TRBD1 or TRBD2 may be the D gene (5 bases each). The V and J ends lost 4 bases and 3 bases respectively, with 11 bases between them. This CDR3 has 13 amino acids. The germline V gene has CDR1 SGHRS and CDR2 YFSETQ.

There are many counts of this clonotype. The chain has TRBV2 and TRBJ1-2; D not resolved. The CDR3 runs 14 residues. Trimming pared 0 bases from V and 7 bases from J, leaving 12 bases between. Per germline, CDR1 SNHLY and CDR2 FYNNEI. CDR3: CASSEAIGRGGYTF. Here the CDR3 DNA reads TGTGCCAGCAGTGAAGCTATAGGTCGTGGTGGCTACACCTTC.

Many counts were recorded for this clonotype. V and J are TRBV28 and TRBJ1-5; 8 nucleotides align to TRBD1. V lost 6 bases to trimming and J lost 4 bases; unmatched junction nucleotides: 8. CDR3 size: 15 residues. Looked up from germline, CDR1 is MDHEN and CDR2 is SYDVKM. CDR3 sequence: CASSLTTGGNQPQHF. Written as DNA, the CDR3 is TGTGCCAGCAGCTTAACCACAGGGGGTAATCAGCCCCAGCATTTT.

This clonotype was seen many times. The CDR3 sequence is CASAIGAEAFF. CDR3 bases: TGTGCCAGCGCTATCGGGGCTGAAGCTTTCTTT. The rearrangement joins TRBV6-1 to TRBJ1-1; D is uncertain. In germline, CDR1 is MNHNS, CDR2 SASEGT. This CDR3 region has 11 residues. Trimming took off 8 bases at V and 6 bases at J, with 10 bases between the two ends.

The chain links TRBV19 to TRBJ2-1; tentatively, D is TRBD2 (5 bases). Trimming took off 7 bases at V and 5 bases at J, with 15 bases between the two ends. Germline V gene sequence: CDR1 LNHDA, CDR2 SQIVND (reference sequence). This CDR3 contains 14 residues. CDR3 sequence (DNA): TGTGCCAGTACGGGCGGAGTGCGGGACAATGAGCAGTTCTTC. It codes for CASTGGVRDNEQFF.

This clonotype was picked up many times. The chain uses TRBV7-8 and TRBJ1-2, with a tentative D call TRBD1 (5 bases). The CDR3 extends over 13 amino acids. V dropped 5 bases and J dropped 7 bases, with 14 bases sitting between them. Per germline, CDR1 SGHVS and CDR2 FQNEAQ. The CDR3 is CASSLGGGFGYTF. DNA for the CDR3: TGTGCCAGCAGCCTCGGGGGAGGTTTTGGCTACACCTTC.

V is TRBV10-1 and J is TRBJ2-1; D is ambiguous. In germline, CDR1 is WNHNN, CDR2 SYGVQD (reference sequence). The V end was cut by 2 bases, the J end by 10 bases, with 18 bases between. This CDR3 is built from 15 residues. The CDR3 DNA reads TGCGCCAGCAGTGAGGATGGGAACCCAAATCGGGAGCAGTTCTTC. Its translation: CASSEDGNPNREQFF.

This clonotype was counted a few times. The V call is TRBV6-1, the J call TRBJ2-7; D ambiguous. Deletions cut 6 bases from V and 2 bases from J, with 8 bases between. This CDR3 has 12 amino acids. Germline V gene lookup returns CDR1 MNHNS and CDR2 SASEGT. CDR3 sequence reads: CASSFPPYEQYF. The CDR3 DNA is TGTGCCAGCAGCTTCCCTCCCTACGAGCAGTACTTC.

This clonotype was recorded only once. This chain uses TRBV19 with TRBJ1-2; D remains unclear. V lost 3 bases to trimming and J lost 8 bases, with 13 bases between them. CDR1 and CDR2 from the germline V gene are LNHDA and SQIVND (reference sequence). The CDR3 has 13 residues. The CDR3 DNA is TGTGCCAGTAGTATTGGCCTGGCGGGGGGCTACACCTTC. Its protein is CASSIGLAGGYTF.

In this sample, this clonotype turned up a few times. With a much larger clone just one base away, this may be a read error. This sequence joins TRBV28 and TRBJ2-7, with 7 positions matching TRBD2. Trimming took 6 bases from V and 0 from J; bases not matched to a gene: 11. Germline V gene lookup returns CDR1 MDHEN and CDR2 SYDVKM. This CDR3 contains 16 residues. The CDR3 sequence: CASRGRGRQSSYEQYF. The CDR3 nucleotides are TGTGCCAGCAGGGGGAGGGGCAGACAGAGCTCCTACGAGCAGTACTTC.

Details on this clonotype: A far larger clone is one nucleotide away, so this likely arose from a read error. V is TRBV12-3 or TRBV12-4 and J is TRBJ2-3, with D tentatively TRBD2 (5 bases). The end of the DNA fits TRBJ2-1 better, so the J call may be wrong. The CDR3 covers 14 residues. The CDR3 loop reads CSHLTPQSGGEQFF. The CDR3 region has the DNA TGTAGCCATCTAACTCCTCAGTCTGGAGGCGAGCAGTTCTTC.

Many counts were recorded for this clonotype. The rearrangement links TRBV9 to TRBJ1-2; D remains unclear. The V gene lost 4 bases and the J gene lost 4 bases, with 11 bases spanning the gap. Germline CDR1 is SGDLS and CDR2 is YYNGEE. This CDR3 has 13 residues. This CDR3 reads CASSKDEFYGYTF. The CDR3 DNA sequence: TGTGCCAGCAGCAAAGACGAGTTCTATGGCTACACCTTC. The complete variable domain, with remaining parts taken from reference TRBV9 and TRBJ1-2, reads DSGVTQTPKHLITATGQRVTLRCSPRSGDLSVYWYQQSLDQGLQFLIQYYNGEERAKGNILERFSAQQFPDLHSELNLSSLELGDSALYFCASSKDEFYGYTFGSGTRLTVV.

This clonotype was observed a few times. J is TRBJ1-3 and V is TRBV30; weak D call: TRBD1 (5 bases). V lost 2 bases, J lost 0 bases, and 8 bases lay in between. The CDR3 is made up of 14 amino acids. CDR1 GTSNPN and CDR2 SVGIG come from the germline V gene (reference sequence). This CDR3 reads CAWSRGASGNTIYF. The CDR3 bases are TGTGCCTGGAGTCGCGGGGCCTCTGGAAACACCATATATTTT.

This clonotype came up many times. This CDR3 reads CASRIRGGKNIQYF. CDR3 in DNA: TGTGCCAGCAGAATACGGGGGGGTAAAAACATTCAGTACTTC. The chain uses TRBV5-6 and TRBJ2-4, with 8 positions matching TRBD2. This CDR3 spans 14 amino acids. Germline V CDR1 and CDR2: SGHDT, YYEEEE. V dropped 5 bases and J dropped 4; count of bases not matched to a gene: 5. The full variable domain, in which reference TRBV5-6 and TRBJ2-4 provide the parts outside the CDR3, is DAGVTQSPTHLIKTRGQQVTLRCSPKSGHDTVSWYQQALGQGPQFIFQYYEEEERQRGNFPDRFSGHQFPNYSSELNVNALLLGDSALYLCASRIRGGKNIQYFGAGTRLSVL.